The 21 T cell receptor beta chains below all came from one sample that was sequenced in a study of blood T cell repertoires in COVID-19. Clones were sequenced by immunoSEQ multiplex PCR, and TCRdb holds only the in-frame ones, with some missing. This table has hundreds of thousands of clones, roughly 86% appearing once. The specimen sequenced was peripheral blood. Receptors were obtained from a man between 65 and 79 years old with acute or convalescent COVID-19.

V gene TRBV4-1 combines with J gene TRBJ2-3, with TRBD2 matching over 8 bases. The CDR3 sequence is 15 residues long. V gave up 0 bases and J gave up 4 bases; unmatched junction bases: 3. Germline assignment: CDR1 MGHRA and CDR2 YSYEKL. CDR3 region: CASSQDGTRSDTQYF. Here the CDR3 DNA reads TGCGCCAGCAGCCAAGATGGGACTAGATCAGATACGCAGTATTTT.

This chain connects TRBV20-1 to TRBJ1-5; no firm D call. CDR1 and CDR2 (germline): DFQATT, SNEGSKA (reference sequence). Trimming left V 3 bases short and J 4 bases short, with 7 bases between. The CDR3 loop spans 12 amino acids. CDR3 sequence reads: CSASESNQPQHF. The DNA of the CDR3 is TGCAGTGCTAGTGAATCAAATCAGCCCCAGCATTTT.

The rearrangement links TRBV7-6 to TRBJ2-1; TRBD1 matches 10 bases. CDR3 length: 13 residues. The trim removed 5 bases at V and 14 bases at J, leaving 9 bases unmatched. CDR1 and CDR2 (germline): SGHVS, FNYEAQ. For the CDR3, the DNA is TGTGCCAGCAGCGAGGGACAGGGGTTAAGAAAGTTCTTC. Encoded protein: CASSEGQGLRKFF.

The CDR3 region is CASTRDRARYGYTF. CDR3 nucleotide sequence: TGTGCCAGCACCCGGGACAGGGCCAGATATGGCTACACCTTC. This chain uses TRBV4-2 with TRBJ1-2, with 9 bases matching TRBD1. CDR3 length equals 14 residues. Unmatched junction bases numbered 8, after V lost 7 bases and J lost 5 bases. Germline CDR1 LGHNA, CDR2 YNFKEQ.

V gene TRBV20-1 combines with J gene TRBJ1-1, with D maybe TRBD1 (6 bases). V lost 4 bases, J lost 8 bases, and 8 bases lay in between. The CDR3 length is 10 residues. Germline CDR1 DFQATT, CDR2 SNEGSKA (reference sequence). CDR3 loop: CSAMDSEAFF. The CDR3 bases are TGCAGTGCTATGGACAGCGAAGCTTTCTTT.

This chain joins TRBV28 and TRBJ1-2; TRBD1 is a possible D gene (5 bases). Trimming took 7 bases from V and 0 from J, leaving 12 bases between them. Germline V gene lookup returns CDR1 MDHEN and CDR2 SYDVKM. The CDR3 loop spans 14 amino acids. The DNA for the CDR3 is TGTGCCAGCAAAGGCGGGGGTGCTAACTATGGCTACACCTTC. Protein: CASKGGGANYGYTF.

The chain uses TRBV11-2 and TRBJ2-5, with 10 bases matching TRBD2. The CDR3 runs 13 residues. Trimming at V came to 6 bases and at J to 3 bases, leaving 1 base not matched to a gene. The V gene's germline CDR1 is SGHAT and CDR2 FQNNGV. CDR3 region: CASRLAGEETQYF. The CDR3 nucleotides are TGTGCCAGCAGGCTAGCGGGGGAAGAGACCCAGTACTTC.

The chain is built from TRBV18 and TRBJ2-5; 11 bases agree with TRBD2. The CDR3 runs to 15 residues. The ends lost 6 bases at V and 1 base at J; junction bases unmatched: 4. Germline CDR1 and CDR2: KGHSH and LQKENI. Written as DNA, the CDR3 is TGTGCCAGCTCGTTGACTAGCGGGACCCAAGAGACCCAGTACTTC. Translation gives CASSLTSGTQETQYF.

The genes are TRBV24-1 and TRBJ2-7; tentative D call: TRBD1 (6 bases). The germline V gene has CDR1 KGHDR and CDR2 SFDVKD. CDR3 length equals 13 residues. The V gene lost 5 bases and the J gene lost 2 bases, with 9 bases spanning the gap. This CDR3 is CATSAEGAYEQYF. CDR3 sequence (DNA): TGTGCCACCAGTGCAGAGGGGGCCTACGAGCAGTACTTC.

The chain uses TRBV12-3 or TRBV12-4 and TRBJ2-3; D not resolved. The germline V and J ends were trimmed by 7 bases and 6 bases, with 14 bases remaining between them. The CDR3 runs 13 residues. The CDR3: CASTARYPDTQYF. In nucleotides, the CDR3 is TGTGCCAGCACGGCTAGATATCCGGATACGCAGTATTTT.

The chain recombines TRBV6-5 with TRBJ1-1; D is uncertain. The CDR3 sequence is 13 residues long. Trimming cost V 0 bases and J 11 bases, with 13 bases left between them. Germline values: CDR1 MNHEY, CDR2 SVGAGI. CDR3 DNA: TGTGCCAGCAGTTACTCGGGCGGGCAGGACGCTTTCTTT. Translated: CASSYSGGQDAFF.

This chain links TRBV14 with TRBJ2-2; D possibly corresponds to TRBD1 (6 bases). Germline CDR1 and CDR2: SGHDN and FVKESK. This CDR3 region has 15 residues. V lost 4 bases and J 1 base, leaving 10 bases between the germline ends. The CDR3 protein is CASSLTGWNTGELFF. The CDR3 coding sequence is TGTGCCAGCAGCCTTACAGGGTGGAACACCGGGGAGCTGTTTTTT.

The gene calls are TRBV27 and TRBJ2-5, with TRBD1 matching 7 bases. This CDR3 contains 13 residues. J was trimmed by 4 bases and V by 7 bases; bases with no gene match: 6. Germline-derived CDR1 and CDR2 are MNHEY and SMNVEV (reference sequence). CDR3 protein: CASKPRDRETQYF. The DNA of the CDR3 is TGTGCCAGCAAGCCCCGGGACAGAGAGACCCAGTACTTC.

This sequence joins TRBV7-2 and TRBJ2-3; TRBD2 agrees at 9 bases. CDR1 is SGHTA, CDR2 FQGNSA, per germline. The V gene end was trimmed by 4 bases and the J gene end by 4 bases; junction bases not matched to a gene: 6. This CDR3 region has 15 residues. CDR3 loop: CASSSPSSGADTQYF. CDR3 sequence (DNA): TGTGCCAGCAGCTCTCCGTCTAGCGGGGCAGATACGCAGTATTTT.

The V gene is TRBV7-9, the J gene TRBJ1-4; 7 bases are shared with TRBD1. Per the germline V gene, CDR1 is SEHNR and CDR2 is FQNEAQ (reference sequence). Trimming removed 5 bases from V and 7 bases from J; junction bases left unmatched: 10. The CDR3 is made up of 15 amino acids. CDR3 in amino acids: CASSPGGQELEKLFF. Written as DNA, the CDR3 is TGTGCCAGCAGCCCGGGTGGACAGGAGCTTGAAAAACTGTTTTTT. Full variable domain (remainder filled in from reference TRBV7-9 and TRBJ1-4): DTGVSQNPRHKITKRGQNVTFRCDPISEHNRLYWYRQTLGQGPEFLTYFQNEAQLEKSRLLSDRFSAERPKGSFSTLEIQRTEQGDSAMYLCASSPGGQELEKLFFGSGTQLSVL.

This sequence joins TRBV6-5 and TRBJ2-4, with D tentatively TRBD1 (6 bases). The CDR3 length is 15 residues. V was pared by 6 bases and J by 0 bases, with 12 bases between. CDR1 is MNHEY, CDR2 SVGAGI, per germline. The chain's CDR3 is CASRPGTIAKNIQYF. For the CDR3, the DNA is TGTGCCAGCAGACCCGGGACAATAGCCAAAAACATTCAGTACTTC.

The CDR3 DNA is TGTGCCAGCAGCGGAGGCCGGTTTAGCACAGATACGCAGTATTTT. This translates into CASSGGRFSTDTQYF. V is TRBV7-8 and J is TRBJ2-3; D is possibly TRBD2 (5 bases). Germline CDR1 SGHVS, CDR2 FQNEAQ. The CDR3 consists of 15 residues. Trimming pared 5 bases from V and 0 bases from J, leaving 12 bases between.

The rearrangement links TRBV5-5 to TRBJ2-3; no clear D. Per germline, CDR1 SGHKS and CDR2 YYEKEE (reference sequence). CDR3 length equals 14 residues. The V gene lost 0 bases and the J gene lost 1 base, with 6 bases spanning the gap. CDR3 residues: CASSLVRGTDTQYF. In DNA, the CDR3 is TGTGCCAGCAGCTTGGTACGGGGCACAGATACGCAGTATTTT.

The rearrangement joins TRBV6-2 or TRBV6-3 to TRBJ2-7; TRBD2 matches 7 bases. The trim removed 2 bases at V and 2 bases at J, leaving 6 bases unmatched. Germline CDR1 is MNHEY and CDR2 is SVGEGT. CDR3 length: 15 residues. The chain's CDR3 is CASSYQASGPYEQYF. The DNA of the CDR3 is TGTGCCAGCAGTTACCAGGCTAGCGGCCCCTACGAGCAGTACTTC.

The chain joins TRBV19 to TRBJ1-6, with a tentative D call TRBD1 (5 bases). Trimming removed 7 bases from V and 7 bases from J, with 11 bases in between. Germline V CDR1 and CDR2: LNHDA, SQIVND (reference sequence). CDR3 size: 13 residues. The CDR3 bases are TGTGCCAGTAACAGACAGTCCAATTCACCCCTCCACTTT. Amino acids: CASNRQSNSPLHF.

The genes are TRBV7-2 and TRBJ1-6; D is unclear. The CDR3 runs to 15 residues. Per the germline V gene, CDR1 is SGHTA and CDR2 is FQGNSA. Trimming left V 1 base short and J 7 bases short, with 11 bases between. DNA of the CDR3: TGTGCCAGCAGCTTAGAGCCAGGATCCAATTCACCCCTCCACTTT. It yields the protein CASSLEPGSNSPLHF.